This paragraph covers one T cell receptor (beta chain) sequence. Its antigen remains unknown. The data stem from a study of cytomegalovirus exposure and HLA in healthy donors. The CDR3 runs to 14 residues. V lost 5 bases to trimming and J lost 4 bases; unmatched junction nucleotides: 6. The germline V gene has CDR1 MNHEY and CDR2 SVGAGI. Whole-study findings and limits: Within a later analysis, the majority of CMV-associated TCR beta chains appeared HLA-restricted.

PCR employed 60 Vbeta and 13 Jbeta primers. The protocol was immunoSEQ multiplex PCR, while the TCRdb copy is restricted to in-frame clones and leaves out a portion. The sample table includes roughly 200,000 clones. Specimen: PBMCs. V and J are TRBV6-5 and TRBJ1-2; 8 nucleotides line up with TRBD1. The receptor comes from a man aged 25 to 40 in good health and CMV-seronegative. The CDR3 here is CASSEQGGGYGYTF. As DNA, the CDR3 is TGTGCCAGCAGTGAACAGGGGGGCGGCTATGGCTACACCTTC.